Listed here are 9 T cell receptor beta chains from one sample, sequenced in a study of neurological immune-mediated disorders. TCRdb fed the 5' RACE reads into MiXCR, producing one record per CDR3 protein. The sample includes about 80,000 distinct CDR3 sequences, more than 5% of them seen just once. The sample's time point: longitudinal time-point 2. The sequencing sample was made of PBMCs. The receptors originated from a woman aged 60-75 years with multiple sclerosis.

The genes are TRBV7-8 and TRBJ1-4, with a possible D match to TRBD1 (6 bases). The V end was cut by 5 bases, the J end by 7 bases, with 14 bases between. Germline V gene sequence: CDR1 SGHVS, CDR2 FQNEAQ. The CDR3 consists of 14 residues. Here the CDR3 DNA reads TGTGCCAGCAGCCGAGGGGGGATTGCTGAAAAACTGTTTTTT. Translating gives CASSRGGIAEKLFF.

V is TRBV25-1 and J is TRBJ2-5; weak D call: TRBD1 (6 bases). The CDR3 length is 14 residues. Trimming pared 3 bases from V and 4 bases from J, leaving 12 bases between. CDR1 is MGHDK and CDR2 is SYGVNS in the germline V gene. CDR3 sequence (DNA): TGTGCCAGCAGTGACCAGGGGACGGGAGAGACCCAGTACTTC. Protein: CASSDQGTGETQYF.

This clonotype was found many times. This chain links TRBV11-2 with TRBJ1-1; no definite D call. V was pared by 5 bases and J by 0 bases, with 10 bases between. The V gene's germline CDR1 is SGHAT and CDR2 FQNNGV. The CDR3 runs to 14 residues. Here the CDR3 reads CASSTRLLNTEAFF. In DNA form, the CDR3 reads TGTGCCAGCAGCACGCGACTGCTGAACACTGAAGCTTTCTTT.

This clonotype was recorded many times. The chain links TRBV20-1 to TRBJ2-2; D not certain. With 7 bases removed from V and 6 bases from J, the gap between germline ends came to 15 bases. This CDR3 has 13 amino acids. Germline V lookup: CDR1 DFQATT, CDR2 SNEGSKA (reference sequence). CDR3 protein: CSVRGLPAGELFF. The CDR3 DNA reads TGCAGTGTCCGCGGCCTGCCGGCCGGGGAGCTGTTTTTT.

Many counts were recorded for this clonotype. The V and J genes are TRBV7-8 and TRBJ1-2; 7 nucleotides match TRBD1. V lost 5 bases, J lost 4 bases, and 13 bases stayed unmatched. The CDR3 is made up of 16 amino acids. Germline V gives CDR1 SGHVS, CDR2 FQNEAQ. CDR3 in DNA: TGTGCCAGCAGCACCGACAGGGTCAAGCTCCTCTATGGCTACACCTTC. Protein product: CASSTDRVKLLYGYTF.

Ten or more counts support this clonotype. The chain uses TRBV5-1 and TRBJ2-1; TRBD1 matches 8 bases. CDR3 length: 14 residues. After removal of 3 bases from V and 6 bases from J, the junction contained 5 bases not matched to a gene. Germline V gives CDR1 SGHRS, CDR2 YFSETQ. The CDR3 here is CASSSRTGSNEQFF. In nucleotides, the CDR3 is TGCGCCAGCAGCTCACGGACAGGGAGCAATGAGCAGTTCTTC.

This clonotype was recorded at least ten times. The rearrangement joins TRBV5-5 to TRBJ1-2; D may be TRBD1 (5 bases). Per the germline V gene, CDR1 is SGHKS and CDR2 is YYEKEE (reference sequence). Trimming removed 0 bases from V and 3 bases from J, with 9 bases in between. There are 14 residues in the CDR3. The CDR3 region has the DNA TGTGCCAGCAGCTTGGACACGGGGGACTATGGCTACACCTTC. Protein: CASSLDTGDYGYTF.

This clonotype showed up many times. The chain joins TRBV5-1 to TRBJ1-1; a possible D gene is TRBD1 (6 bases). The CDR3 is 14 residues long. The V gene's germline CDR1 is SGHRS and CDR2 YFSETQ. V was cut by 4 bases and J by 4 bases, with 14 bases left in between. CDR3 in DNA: TGCGCCAGCAGCAAACAGGGTTCGGGCACTGAAGCTTTCTTT. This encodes CASSKQGSGTEAFF. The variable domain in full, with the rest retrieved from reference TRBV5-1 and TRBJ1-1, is KAGVTQTPRYLIKTRGQQVTLSCSPISGHRSVSWYQQTPGQGLQFLFEYFSETQRNKGNFPGRFSGRQFSNSRSEMNVSTLELGDSALYLCASSKQGSGTEAFFGQGTRLTVV.

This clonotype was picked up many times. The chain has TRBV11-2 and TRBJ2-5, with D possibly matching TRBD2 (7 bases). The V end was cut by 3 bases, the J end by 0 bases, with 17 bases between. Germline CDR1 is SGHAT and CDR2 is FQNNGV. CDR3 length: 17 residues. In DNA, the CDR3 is TGTGCCAGCAGCTTTTCCACCGGCGGGGGCTACCAAGAGACCCAGTACTTC. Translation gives CASSFSTGGGYQETQYF.